The sequence of this T cell receptor (beta chain) was determined in a study of cytomegalovirus exposure and HLA in healthy donors (dated by TCRdb to 2016 to 2017). Context from the whole study: In an earlier analysis of fewer than 750 of the donors, around 290 Gb of sequence data and 100 million or so unique TCR beta sequences from about 190 million T cells were reported. The study aimed to test whether signatures of past pathogen exposure could be identified by cataloging public T cell receptors. HLA typing included class I and class II loci at four-digit resolution. Across under 500 genotyped donors of the cohort, an average of about 200,000 unique TCR beta nucleotide sequences per donor were sequenced, and roughly 20% of those sequences were non-productive. In a later analysis, previously published TCR beta repertoires from about 670 donors were re-analyzed and high-resolution HLA genotyping was added so that TCR occurrence patterns could be studied. High-throughput TCR immunosequencing, statistical association of individual TCRs with disease status, and machine learning were combined to predict cytomegalovirus infection status. Along with the approximately 700-subject first cohort, a separate validation cohort of over a hundred different subjects was used. In a later genetic analysis, genome-wide SNP genotypes for 398 of the 666 donors were used, and that subset was treated as a discovery cohort. Using immunosequencing, the study profiled T cell repertoires from roughly 650 subjects and related those repertoires to cytomegalovirus serostatus. Because of strong linkage in the cohort, roughly five DR-DQ haplotypes were treated as single units for association and clustering. All discovery cohort repertoires had been generated using a single sequencing platform. An earlier analysis of 587 of the donors applied high-throughput TCR beta sequencing to assess whether each TCR beta V gene segment acted as functional or pseudogenic. An early release that covered some 630 HLA-typed donors contained about 300 gigabases of sequencing data and 75 million to 100 million unique TCR sequences. Among the roughly 370 genotyped donors, around 81% belonged to the genetic ancestry cluster associated with self-reported Caucasian donors. Donor age, sex, ethnicity and CMV serostatus were collected together with the repertoire data. Rather than using new phenotypic data, the later analysis identified candidate immune exposures from TCR beta sequences and from how often those sequences occurred across donors. Typing coverage differed by locus: A, B, C, DRB1 and DQB1 were typed in about 629-640 donors, DQA1 in around 500, DPA1 in 606, and DPB1 in around 490. Study-level results and caveats: According to the authors, the approach could potentially be generalized to other disease states and immunological phenotypes. The 87-base-pair reads could not distinguish some IMGT-functional V segments, including TRBV6-2 and TRBV6-3, so those segments were excluded. Specific HLA alleles were associated with 15,000 to 20,000 TCR beta sequences at a false discovery rate of 0.05 in a later analysis. Correlated functional status among segregating V segments might be attributable to linkage disequilibrium, but an unknown experimental factor could not be ruled out. The earlier analysis of some 560 of the donors excluded approximately 15 rarely observed V segments, including chromosome 9 orphons, because counts were too low. Because some donors lacked HLA typing at each locus, the association tests relied only on the typed subset. In a later analysis, most CMV-associated TCR beta chains were found to appear HLA-restricted, with HLA associations seemingly driven largely by CMV exposure. A later analysis found that TCR association rates varied across HLA loci, with DRB1 alleles showing the most associated TCRs and HLA-C alleles the fewest. Most TCR sequences were seen in very few donors, while some public TCRs were found in many individuals. Presence/absence analyses assumed roughly uniform sequencing depth across donors, an assumption that may not hold. In vitro tests confirmed that a few of the cytomegalovirus-associated TCR beta chains recognize cytomegalovirus antigens. Compared with equally common non-associated chains, HLA-associated TCR beta chains in a later analysis were more clonally expanded and had lower generation probabilities. When HLA alleles, especially DR and DQ, strongly co-occurred, TCR associations were difficult to assign to individual alleles. A later genetic analysis reported fewer N-insertions in productive TCRs among donors in an Asian-associated ancestry cluster than the roughly 700-donor mean. In a later genetic analysis, a missense DCLRE1C variant was associated with V-gene and J-gene trimming of TCR beta chains, and the association was replicated in an independent cohort. In both the original and validation cohorts, the classifier was reported to diagnose cytomegalovirus status with high specificity and sensitivity. The study gave a list of 150 to 200 TCR beta chains associated with cytomegalovirus. An earlier analysis of around 540 of the donors showed that most TCR beta V segments appeared in productive rearrangements either about 87% or about 30% of the time, which broadly matched IMGT annotations. Several of the top co-occurrence clusters appeared to be linked to parvovirus B19, influenza, CMV and Epstein-Barr virus, according to a later analysis. For the cohort, immune exposure information was limited to CMV serostatus. A further reported finding was that TCR beta sequences accurately predicted the HLA-A and HLA-B alleles for most subjects in the first cohort. The sequencing pipeline was judged likely to have produced a cluster of highly shared sequence variants as a technical artifact. In this cohort, only TCR beta chains were sequenced, and detectable features were limited by the absence of alpha or paired-chain data.

The cohort comprised 666 healthy bone marrow donors. All cohort members were sampled while nominally healthy, although unrecorded immune exposures were likely present. The donor tested CMV seronegative and was one of the 352 seronegative cohort members. Every donor gave a peripheral blood sample, and the peripheral blood mononuclear cells from that sample were used for TCR beta sequencing. The Qiagen DNeasy Blood Extraction Kit was used to extract genomic DNA from the blood cell samples. The library was generated by the immunoSEQ multiplex PCR assay. The multiplex PCR relied on a mix of 60 forward primers for TCR Vbeta segments and 13 reverse primers for TCR Jbeta segments. Amplification of the CDR3 region of rearranged TCR beta genes was performed with a multiplex PCR assay on genomic DNA. The Illumina HiSeq System was used to sequence the amplified TCR beta libraries as 87-base-pair reads. The original methods were these. A later analysis tallied roughly 80 million unique TCR beta chains across the approximately 670 repertoires, and approximately 12 million of those chains were shared by two or more donors. A nearest-neighbor algorithm error-corrected the raw reads and collapsed the reads into unique sequences, merging closely related sequences to remove PCR and sequencing errors. To assign V, D and J gene segments, CDR3 sequences were aligned to IMGT reference sequences. Each retained sequence needed at least a six-nucleotide match to both a V gene segment and a J gene segment. A rearrangement counted as productive if the CDR3 had no stop codons and remained in frame with V and J, and every other rearrangement counted as non-productive. Following IMGT convention, CDR3 was defined as the stretch from the second conserved V-encoded cysteine to the conserved J-encoded phenylalanine. In an earlier analysis of some 550 of the donors, sequences lacking an unambiguous match to a single V gene segment were excluded. An earlier analysis of just under 600 of the donors called V segments functional above 56.7% productive rearrangements and segregating when the between-donor standard deviation exceeded 5%. To diagnose cytomegalovirus status from the catalog of TCR beta chain sequences, a statistical classification framework was built. A later analysis assigned V and J genes by comparing TCR nucleotide sequences with IMGT/GENE-DB human TR gene sequences. A later analysis assigned CDR3 sequences and most-parsimonious VDJ recombination scenarios with the TCRdist pipeline. A later analysis defined each TCR beta chain by its CDR3 amino acid sequence plus V-gene family, and excluded reads lacking a unique V-gene family. In a later analysis, fewer than 600 highly shared, low-generation-probability nucleotide sequences were removed to address suspected cross-contamination and a sequencing artifact. For each public chain, a later analysis derived a clonal expansion index from normalized ranks of inferred template counts within each repertoire. In a later analysis, generation probabilities were computed using a VDJ recombination model fitted to out-of-frame rearrangements, and the results were checked against IGoR. In a later analysis, hypergeometric tests were used to score TCR-TCR, TCR-HLA and TCR-CMV co-occurrence, with a repertoire-size bias correction applied to TCR pairs. In a later analysis, false discovery rates were estimated by permuting HLA or CMV assignments 20 times. In a later analysis, co-occurring TCRs were grouped with DBSCAN, and TCRdist sequence similarity was added when clustering was performed within HLA-allele-positive subsets. Co-occurrence clustering excluded repertoires with fewer than 30,000 or more than 120,000 public chains, plus five with anomalous nucleotide sharing. TCRdb provides this immuneACCESS table in a form limited to in-frame rearrangements. Some clones are lacking; in checked studies, under half of them reflect an unresolved V gene, and why the rest are absent is not known. The V and J calls and clone size are taken from that table; D and trimming were inferred from the DNA. This sample holds 200,000 to 250,000 clones; around 80% were observed only once. The ten largest account for roughly a sixth of the sample.

The trim is 1 base for V and 2 bases for J, with a gap of 17 bases between the germline ends. CDR1 and CDR2, per the germline V gene, are SGHTA and FQGNSA. The CDR3 holds 17 amino acids from the cysteine to the phenylalanine. The kept DNA is CDR3 alone, 51 bases in frame from the first base. Only a few counts were recorded for this clone. No cognate antigen has been identified for it. No clone much larger than this one lies a single base away; base qualities are absent. The rearranged segments are TRBV7-2 and TRBJ1-2; no D segment can be confidently identified. The clonotype comes from a man aged 35 to 55 in good health and CMV-seronegative. Sequencing used PBMCs. The base sequence is TGTGCCAGCAGCTTAGACCCGGGGAACTCTCGAAACTATGGCTACACCTTC. The resulting protein is CASSLDPGNSRNYGYTF.